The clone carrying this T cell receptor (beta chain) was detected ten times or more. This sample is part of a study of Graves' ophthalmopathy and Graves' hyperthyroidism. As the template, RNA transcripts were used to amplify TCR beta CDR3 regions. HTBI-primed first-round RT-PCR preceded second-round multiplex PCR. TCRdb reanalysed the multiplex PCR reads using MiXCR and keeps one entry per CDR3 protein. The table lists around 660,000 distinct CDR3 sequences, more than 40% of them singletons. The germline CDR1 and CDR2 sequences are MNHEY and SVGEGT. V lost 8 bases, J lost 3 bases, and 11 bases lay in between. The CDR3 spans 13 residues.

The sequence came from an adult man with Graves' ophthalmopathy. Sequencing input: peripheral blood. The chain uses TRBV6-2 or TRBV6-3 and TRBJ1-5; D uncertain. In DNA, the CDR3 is TGTGCCAGCCGGGTCCTCTTCAATCAGCCCCAGCATTTT. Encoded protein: CASRVLFNQPQHF.